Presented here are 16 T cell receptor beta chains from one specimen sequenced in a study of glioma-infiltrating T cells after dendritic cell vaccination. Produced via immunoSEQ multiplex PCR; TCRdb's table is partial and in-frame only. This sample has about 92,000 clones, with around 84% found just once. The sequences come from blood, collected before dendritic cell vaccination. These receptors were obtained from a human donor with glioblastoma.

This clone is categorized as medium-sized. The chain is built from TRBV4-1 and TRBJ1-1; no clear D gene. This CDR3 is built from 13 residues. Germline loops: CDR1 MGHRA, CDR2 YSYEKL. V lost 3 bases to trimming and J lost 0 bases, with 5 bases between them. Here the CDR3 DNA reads TGCGCCAGCAGCCACCCATTGAACACTGAAGCTTTCTTT. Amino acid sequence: CASSHPLNTEAFF.

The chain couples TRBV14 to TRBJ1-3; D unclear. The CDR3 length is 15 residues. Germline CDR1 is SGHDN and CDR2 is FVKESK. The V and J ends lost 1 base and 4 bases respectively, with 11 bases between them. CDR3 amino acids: CASSQGAYRGNTIYF. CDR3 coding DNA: TGTGCCAGCAGCCAAGGAGCGTACCGAGGAAACACCATATATTTT.

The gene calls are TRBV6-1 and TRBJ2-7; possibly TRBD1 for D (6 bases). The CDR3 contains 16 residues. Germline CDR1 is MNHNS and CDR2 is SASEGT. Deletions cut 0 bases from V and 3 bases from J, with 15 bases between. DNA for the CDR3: TGTGCCAGCAGTGAAGCACTCGGACAGACTATCTACGAGCAGTACTTC. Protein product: CASSEALGQTIYEQYF.

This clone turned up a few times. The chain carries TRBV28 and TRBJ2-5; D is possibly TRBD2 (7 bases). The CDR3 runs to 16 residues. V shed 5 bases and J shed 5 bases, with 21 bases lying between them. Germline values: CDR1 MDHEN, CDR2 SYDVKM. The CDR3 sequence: CASSGGVRERGETQYF. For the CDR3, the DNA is TGTGCCAGCAGTGGCGGAGTGCGGGAGAGGGGGGAGACCCAGTACTTC.

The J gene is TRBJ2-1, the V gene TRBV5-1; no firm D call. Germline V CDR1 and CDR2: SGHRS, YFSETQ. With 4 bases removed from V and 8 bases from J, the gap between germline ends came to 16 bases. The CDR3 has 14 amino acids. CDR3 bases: TGCGCCAGCAGCCTGGGCGGTAGTGGCGATGAGCAGTTCTTC. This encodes CASSLGGSGDEQFF.

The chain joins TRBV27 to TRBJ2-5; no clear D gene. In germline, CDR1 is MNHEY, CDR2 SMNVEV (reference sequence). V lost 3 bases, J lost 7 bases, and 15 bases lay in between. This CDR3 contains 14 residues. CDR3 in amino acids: CASSLYVEAGTQYF. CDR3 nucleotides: TGTGCCAGCAGTTTGTACGTCGAGGCCGGGACCCAGTACTTC.

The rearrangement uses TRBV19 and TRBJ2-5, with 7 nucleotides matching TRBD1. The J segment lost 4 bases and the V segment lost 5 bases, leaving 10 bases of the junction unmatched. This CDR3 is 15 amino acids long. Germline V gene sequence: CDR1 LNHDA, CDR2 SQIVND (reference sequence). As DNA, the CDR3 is TGTGCCAGTAGTCTGGGGGCGAGGGGGCGAGAGACCCAGTACTTC. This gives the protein CASSLGARGRETQYF.

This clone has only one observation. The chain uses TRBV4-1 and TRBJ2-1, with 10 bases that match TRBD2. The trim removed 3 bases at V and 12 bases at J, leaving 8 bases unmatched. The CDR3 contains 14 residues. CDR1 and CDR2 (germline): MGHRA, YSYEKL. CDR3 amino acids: CASSQTSGSFAQFF. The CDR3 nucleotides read TGCGCCAGCAGCCAGACTAGCGGGTCTTTCGCGCAGTTCTTC.

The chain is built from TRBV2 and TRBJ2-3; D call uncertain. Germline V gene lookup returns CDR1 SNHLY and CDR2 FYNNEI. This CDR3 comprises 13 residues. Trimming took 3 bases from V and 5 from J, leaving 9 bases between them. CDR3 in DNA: TGTGCCAGCAGTGAGGATAGGAGAGATACGCAGTATTTT. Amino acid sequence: CASSEDRRDTQYF.

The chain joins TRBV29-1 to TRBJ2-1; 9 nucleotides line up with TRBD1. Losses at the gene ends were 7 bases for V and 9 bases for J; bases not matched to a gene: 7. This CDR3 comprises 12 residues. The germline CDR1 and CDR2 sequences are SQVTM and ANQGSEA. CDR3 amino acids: CSGGQGWPEQFF. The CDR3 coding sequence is TGCAGCGGAGGACAGGGGTGGCCTGAGCAGTTCTTC.

Written as DNA, the CDR3 is TGTGCCAGCAGTGAATATAGGGGCGGGGGGGCCGCAGATACGCAGTATTTT. Translating it yields CASSEYRGGGAADTQYF. The J gene is TRBJ2-3, the V gene TRBV25-1; the match to TRBD2 covers 9 bases. From germline, CDR1 is MGHDK and CDR2 SYGVNS. With V trimmed by 0 bases and J by 4 bases, 8 bases remained unmatched. The CDR3 totals 17 residues.

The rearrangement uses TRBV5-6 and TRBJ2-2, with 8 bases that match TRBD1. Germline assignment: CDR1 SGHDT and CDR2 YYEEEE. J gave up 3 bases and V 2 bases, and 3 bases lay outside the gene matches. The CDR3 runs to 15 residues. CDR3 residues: CASSFVQGDTGELFF. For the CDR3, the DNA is TGTGCCAGCAGCTTTGTACAGGGGGACACCGGGGAGCTGTTTTTT.

The DNA for the CDR3 is TGTGCCAACGAATATGGGGACAACGTGGCGGGCTACGAGCAGTACTTC. Protein sequence: CANEYGDNVAGYEQYF. This rearrangement joins TRBV7-8 to TRBJ2-7; possibly TRBD1 for D (6 bases). This CDR3 region has 16 residues. CDR1 is SGHVS, CDR2 FQNEAQ, per germline. With 10 bases removed from V and 3 bases from J, the gap between germline ends came to 25 bases.

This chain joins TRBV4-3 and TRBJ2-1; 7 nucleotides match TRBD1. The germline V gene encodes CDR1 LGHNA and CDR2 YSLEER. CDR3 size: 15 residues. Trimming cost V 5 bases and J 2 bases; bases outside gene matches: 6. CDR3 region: CASSAQDRAYNEQFF. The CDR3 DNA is TGCGCCAGCAGCGCCCAAGACAGGGCCTACAATGAGCAGTTCTTC.

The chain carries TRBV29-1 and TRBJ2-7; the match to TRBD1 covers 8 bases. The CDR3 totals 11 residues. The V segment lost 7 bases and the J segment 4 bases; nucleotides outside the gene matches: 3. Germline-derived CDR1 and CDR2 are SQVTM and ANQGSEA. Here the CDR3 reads CSARDRYEQYF. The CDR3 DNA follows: TGCAGCGCCCGGGACAGGTACGAGCAGTACTTC.

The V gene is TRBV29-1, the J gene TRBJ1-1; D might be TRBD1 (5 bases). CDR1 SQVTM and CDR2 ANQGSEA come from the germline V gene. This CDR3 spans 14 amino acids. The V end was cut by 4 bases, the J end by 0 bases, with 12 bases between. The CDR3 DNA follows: TGCAGCGTTGGGGGCAGGGCCATGAACACTGAAGCTTTCTTT. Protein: CSVGGRAMNTEAFF.